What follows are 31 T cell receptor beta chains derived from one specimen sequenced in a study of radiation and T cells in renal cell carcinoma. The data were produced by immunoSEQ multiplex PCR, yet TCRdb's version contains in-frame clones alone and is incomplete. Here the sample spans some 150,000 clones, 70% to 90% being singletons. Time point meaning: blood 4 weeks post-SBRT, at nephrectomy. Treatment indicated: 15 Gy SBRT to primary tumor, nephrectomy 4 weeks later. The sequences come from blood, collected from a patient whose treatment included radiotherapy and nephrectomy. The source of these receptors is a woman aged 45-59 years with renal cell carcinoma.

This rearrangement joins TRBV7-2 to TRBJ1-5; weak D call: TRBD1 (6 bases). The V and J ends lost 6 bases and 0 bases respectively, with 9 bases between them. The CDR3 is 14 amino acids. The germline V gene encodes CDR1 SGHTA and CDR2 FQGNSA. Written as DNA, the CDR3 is TGTGCCAGCAGTCGGGACAATAGCAATCAGCCCCAGCATTTT. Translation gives CASSRDNSNQPQHF.

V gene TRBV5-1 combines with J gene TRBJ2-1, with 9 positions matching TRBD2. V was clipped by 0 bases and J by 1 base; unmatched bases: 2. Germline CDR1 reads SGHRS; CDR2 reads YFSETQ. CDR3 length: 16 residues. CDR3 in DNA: TGCGCCAGCAGCTTGGTTAGCGGGGGATCCTACAATGAGCAGTTCTTC. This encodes CASSLVSGGSYNEQFF.

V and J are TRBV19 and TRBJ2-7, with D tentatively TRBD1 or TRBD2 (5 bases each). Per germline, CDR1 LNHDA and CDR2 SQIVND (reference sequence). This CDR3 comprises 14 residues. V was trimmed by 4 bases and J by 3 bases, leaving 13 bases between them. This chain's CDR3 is CASSRTGTGYEQYF. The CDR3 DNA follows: TGTGCCAGTAGTAGGACCGGGACGGGCTACGAGCAGTACTTC.

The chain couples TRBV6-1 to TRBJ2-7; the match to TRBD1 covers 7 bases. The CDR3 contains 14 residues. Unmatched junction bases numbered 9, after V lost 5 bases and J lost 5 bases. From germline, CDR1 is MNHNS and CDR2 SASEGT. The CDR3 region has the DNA TGTGCCAGCAGTCCTAGACAGGGTGGGGACGAGCAGTACTTC. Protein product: CASSPRQGGDEQYF.

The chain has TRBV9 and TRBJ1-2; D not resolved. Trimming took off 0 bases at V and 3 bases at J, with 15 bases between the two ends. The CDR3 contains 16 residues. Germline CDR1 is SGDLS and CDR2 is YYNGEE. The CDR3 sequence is CASSVDSTLGDYGYTF. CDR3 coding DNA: TGTGCCAGCAGCGTAGATTCGACCCTTGGGGACTATGGCTACACCTTC. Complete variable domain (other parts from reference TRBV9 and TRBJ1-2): DSGVTQTPKHLITATGQRVTLRCSPRSGDLSVYWYQQSLDQGLQFLIQYYNGEERAKGNILERFSAQQFPDLHSELNLSSLELGDSALYFCASSVDSTLGDYGYTFGSGTRLTVV.

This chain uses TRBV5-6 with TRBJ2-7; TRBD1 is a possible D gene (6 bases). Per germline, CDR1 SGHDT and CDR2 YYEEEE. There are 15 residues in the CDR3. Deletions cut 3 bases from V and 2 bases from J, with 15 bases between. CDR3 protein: CASSSGRGHTYEQYF. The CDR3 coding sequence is TGTGCCAGCAGCTCTGGCAGGGGTCATACCTACGAGCAGTACTTC.

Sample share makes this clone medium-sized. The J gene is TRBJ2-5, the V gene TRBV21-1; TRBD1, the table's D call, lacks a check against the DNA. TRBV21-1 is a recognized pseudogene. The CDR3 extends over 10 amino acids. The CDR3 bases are TGCAGGAGGGGGCGGGAGACCCAGTACTTC. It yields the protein CRRGRETQYF.

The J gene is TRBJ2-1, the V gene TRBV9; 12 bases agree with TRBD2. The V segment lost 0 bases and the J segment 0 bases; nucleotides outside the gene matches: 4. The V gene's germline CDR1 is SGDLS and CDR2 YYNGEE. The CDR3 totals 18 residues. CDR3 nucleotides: TGTGCCAGCAGCGTAGAGGCTAGCGGGGGGGCCTCCTACAATGAGCAGTTCTTC. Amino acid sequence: CASSVEASGGASYNEQFF. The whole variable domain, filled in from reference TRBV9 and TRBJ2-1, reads DSGVTQTPKHLITATGQRVTLRCSPRSGDLSVYWYQQSLDQGLQFLIQYYNGEERAKGNILERFSAQQFPDLHSELNLSSLELGDSALYFCASSVEASGGASYNEQFFGPGTRLTVL.

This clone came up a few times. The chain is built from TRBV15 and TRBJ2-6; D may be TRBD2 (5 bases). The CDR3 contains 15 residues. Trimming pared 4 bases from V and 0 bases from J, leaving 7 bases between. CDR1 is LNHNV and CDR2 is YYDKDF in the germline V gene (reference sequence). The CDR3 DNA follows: TGTGCCACCAGCACAGGAGGCTCTGGGGCCAACGTCCTGACTTTC. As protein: CATSTGGSGANVLTF.

The CDR3 bases are TGTGCCAGCTCACCACAGAGGGGTAACACTGAAGCTTTCTTT. Translated: CASSPQRGNTEAFF. V and J are TRBV18 and TRBJ1-1; D is possibly TRBD1 (5 bases). The V gene's germline CDR1 is KGHSH and CDR2 LQKENI. There are 14 residues in the CDR3. Trimming removed 1 base at V and 2 bases at J, with 8 bases between.

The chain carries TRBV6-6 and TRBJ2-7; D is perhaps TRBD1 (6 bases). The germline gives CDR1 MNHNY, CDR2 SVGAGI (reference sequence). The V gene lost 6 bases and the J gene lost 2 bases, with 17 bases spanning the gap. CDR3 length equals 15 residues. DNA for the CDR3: TGTGCCAGCAGCAGACTCGTGGGGGCGACCTACGAGCAGTACTTC. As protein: CASSRLVGATYEQYF.

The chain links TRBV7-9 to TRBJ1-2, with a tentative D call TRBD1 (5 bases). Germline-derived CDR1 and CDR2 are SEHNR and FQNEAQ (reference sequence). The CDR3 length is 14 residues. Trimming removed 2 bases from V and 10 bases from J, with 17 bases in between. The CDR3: CASSLLKGLPAYTF. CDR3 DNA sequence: TGTGCCAGCAGCTTATTAAAGGGGCTTCCCGCCTACACCTTC.

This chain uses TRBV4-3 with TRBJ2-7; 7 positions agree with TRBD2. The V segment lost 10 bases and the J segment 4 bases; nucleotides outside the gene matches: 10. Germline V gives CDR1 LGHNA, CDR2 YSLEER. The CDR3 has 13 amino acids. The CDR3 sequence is CATRGRERYEQYF. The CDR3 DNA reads TGCGCCACCCGGGGGAGGGAGAGGTACGAGCAGTACTTC.

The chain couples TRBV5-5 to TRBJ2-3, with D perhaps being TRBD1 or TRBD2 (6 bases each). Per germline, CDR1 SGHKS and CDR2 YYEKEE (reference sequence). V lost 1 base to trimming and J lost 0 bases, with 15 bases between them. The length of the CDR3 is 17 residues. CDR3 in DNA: TGTGCCAGCAGCTTGATGAGGGGGGCATCTAGCACAGATACGCAGTATTTT. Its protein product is CASSLMRGASSTDTQYF.

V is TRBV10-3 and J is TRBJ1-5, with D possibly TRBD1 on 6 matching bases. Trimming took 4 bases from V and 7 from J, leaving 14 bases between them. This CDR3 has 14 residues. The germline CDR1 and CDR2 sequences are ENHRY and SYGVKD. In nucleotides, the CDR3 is TGTGCCATCAGTGTCGGGGGCGCGGGGCAGCCCCAGCATTTT. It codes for CAISVGGAGQPQHF.

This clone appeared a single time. Here the CDR3 reads CASSLRQGRNTEAFF. In DNA, the CDR3 is TGTGCCAGCAGCTTACGACAGGGTCGTAACACTGAAGCTTTCTTT. The chain links TRBV7-3 to TRBJ1-1; 7 bases are a match to TRBD1. The CDR3 is 15 amino acids. V gave up 2 bases and J gave up 2 bases; unmatched junction bases: 5. Germline V lookup: CDR1 SGHTA, CDR2 FQGTGA.

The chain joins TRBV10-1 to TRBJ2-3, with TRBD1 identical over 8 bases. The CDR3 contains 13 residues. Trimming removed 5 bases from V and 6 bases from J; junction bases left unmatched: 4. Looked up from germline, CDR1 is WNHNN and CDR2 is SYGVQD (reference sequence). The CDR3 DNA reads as TGCGCCAGCAGTACAGGGGGAGAGGATACGCAGTATTTT. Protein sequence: CASSTGGEDTQYF.

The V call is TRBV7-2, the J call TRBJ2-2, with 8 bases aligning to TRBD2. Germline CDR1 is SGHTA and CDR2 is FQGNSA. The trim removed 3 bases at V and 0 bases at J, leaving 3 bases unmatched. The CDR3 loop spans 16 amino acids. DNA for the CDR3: TGTGCCAGCAGCTTCGGGAGGGGCGCGAACACCGGGGAGCTGTTTTTT. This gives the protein CASSFGRGANTGELFF.

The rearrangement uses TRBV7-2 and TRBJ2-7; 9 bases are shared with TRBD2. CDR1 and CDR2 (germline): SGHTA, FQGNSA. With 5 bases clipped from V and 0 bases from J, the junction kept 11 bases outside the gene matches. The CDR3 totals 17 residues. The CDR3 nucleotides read TGTGCCAGCAGCCCAAAGGTAGCGGGAGTGGGCTCCTACGAGCAGTACTTC. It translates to CASSPKVAGVGSYEQYF. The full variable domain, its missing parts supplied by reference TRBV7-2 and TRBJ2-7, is GAGVSQSPSNKVTEKGKDVELRCDPISGHTALYWYRQSLGQGLEFLIYFQGNSAPDKSGLPSDRFSAERTGGSVSTLTIQRTQQEDSAVYLCASSPKVAGVGSYEQYFGPGTRLTVT.

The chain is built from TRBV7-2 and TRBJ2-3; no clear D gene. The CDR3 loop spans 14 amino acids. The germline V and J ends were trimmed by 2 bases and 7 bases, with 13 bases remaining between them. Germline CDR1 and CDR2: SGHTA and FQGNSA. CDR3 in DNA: TGTGCCAGCAGCTTAAGCGCGGAGTGGAATACGCAGTATTTT. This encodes CASSLSAEWNTQYF.

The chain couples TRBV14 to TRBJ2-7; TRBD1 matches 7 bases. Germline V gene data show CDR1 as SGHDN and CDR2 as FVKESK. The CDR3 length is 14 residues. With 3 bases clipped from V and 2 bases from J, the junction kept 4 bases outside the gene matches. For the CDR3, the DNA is TGTGCCAGCAGCCACCCCCAGGGGGCCTACGAGCAGTACTTC. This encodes CASSHPQGAYEQYF.

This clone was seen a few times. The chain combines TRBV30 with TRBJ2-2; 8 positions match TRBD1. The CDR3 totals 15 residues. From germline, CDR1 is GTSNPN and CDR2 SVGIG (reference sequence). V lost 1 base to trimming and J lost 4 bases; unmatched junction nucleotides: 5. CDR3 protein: CAWSAGGAGTGELFF. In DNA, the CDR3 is TGTGCCTGGAGTGCAGGGGGCGCGGGCACCGGGGAGCTGTTTTTT.

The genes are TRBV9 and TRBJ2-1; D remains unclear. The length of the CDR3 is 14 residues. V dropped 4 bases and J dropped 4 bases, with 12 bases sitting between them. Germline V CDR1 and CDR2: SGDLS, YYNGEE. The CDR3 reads CASSQRSLYNEQFF. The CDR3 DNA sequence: TGTGCCAGCAGCCAGAGGTCGCTTTACAATGAGCAGTTCTTC. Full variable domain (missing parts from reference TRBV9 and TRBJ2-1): DSGVTQTPKHLITATGQRVTLRCSPRSGDLSVYWYQQSLDQGLQFLIQYYNGEERAKGNILERFSAQQFPDLHSELNLSSLELGDSALYFCASSQRSLYNEQFFGPGTRLTVL.

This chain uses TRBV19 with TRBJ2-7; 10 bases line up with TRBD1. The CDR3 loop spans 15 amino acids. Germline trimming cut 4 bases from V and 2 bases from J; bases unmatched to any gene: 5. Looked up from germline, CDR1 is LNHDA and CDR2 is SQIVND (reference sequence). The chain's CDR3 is CASSTGTGVTYEQYF. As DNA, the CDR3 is TGTGCCAGTAGTACAGGGACAGGGGTAACCTACGAGCAGTACTTC. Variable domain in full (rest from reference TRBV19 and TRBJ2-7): DGGITQSPKYLFRKEGQNVTLSCEQNLNHDAMYWYRQDPGQGLRLIYYSQIVNDFQKGDIAEGYSVSREKKESFPLTVTSAQKNPTAFYLCASSTGTGVTYEQYFGPGTRLTVT.

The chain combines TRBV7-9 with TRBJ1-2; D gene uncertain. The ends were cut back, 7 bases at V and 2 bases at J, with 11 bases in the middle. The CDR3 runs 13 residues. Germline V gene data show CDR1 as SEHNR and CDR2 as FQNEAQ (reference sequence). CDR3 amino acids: CASNWQENYGYTF. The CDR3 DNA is TGTGCCAGCAATTGGCAGGAGAACTATGGCTACACCTTC.

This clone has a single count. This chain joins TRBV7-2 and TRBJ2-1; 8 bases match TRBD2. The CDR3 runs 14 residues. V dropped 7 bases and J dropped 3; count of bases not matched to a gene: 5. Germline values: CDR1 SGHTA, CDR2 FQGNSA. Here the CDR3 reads CASTRAGGYNEQFF. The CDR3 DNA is TGTGCCAGCACCCGGGCGGGGGGCTACAATGAGCAGTTCTTC.

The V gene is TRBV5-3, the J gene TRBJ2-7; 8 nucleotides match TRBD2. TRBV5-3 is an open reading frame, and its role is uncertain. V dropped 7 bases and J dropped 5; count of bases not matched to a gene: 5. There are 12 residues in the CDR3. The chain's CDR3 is CARFRGGHEQYF. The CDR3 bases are TGTGCCAGATTTCGGGGGGGCCACGAGCAGTACTTC.

Here the CDR3 DNA reads TGTGCCAGCAGCCTGGGACAGGGGGCCTACGAGCAGTACTTC. Its translation is CASSLGQGAYEQYF. This chain connects TRBV14 to TRBJ2-7; 11 positions match TRBD1. Trimming cost V 4 bases and J 2 bases; bases outside gene matches: 1. The CDR3 is 14 amino acids. From germline, CDR1 is SGHDN and CDR2 FVKESK.

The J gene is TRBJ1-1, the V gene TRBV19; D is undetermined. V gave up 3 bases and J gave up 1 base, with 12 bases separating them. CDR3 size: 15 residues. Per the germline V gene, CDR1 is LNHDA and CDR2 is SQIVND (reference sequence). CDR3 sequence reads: CASSIFGGRNTEAFF. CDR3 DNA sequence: TGTGCCAGTAGTATCTTCGGAGGGAGGAACACTGAAGCTTTCTTT.

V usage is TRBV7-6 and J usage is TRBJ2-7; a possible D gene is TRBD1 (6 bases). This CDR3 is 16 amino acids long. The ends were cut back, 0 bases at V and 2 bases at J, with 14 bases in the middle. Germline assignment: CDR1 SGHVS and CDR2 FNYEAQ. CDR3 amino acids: CASSLASTQGTYEQYF. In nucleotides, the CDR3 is TGTGCCAGCAGCTTAGCCTCTACACAGGGCACCTACGAGCAGTACTTC.

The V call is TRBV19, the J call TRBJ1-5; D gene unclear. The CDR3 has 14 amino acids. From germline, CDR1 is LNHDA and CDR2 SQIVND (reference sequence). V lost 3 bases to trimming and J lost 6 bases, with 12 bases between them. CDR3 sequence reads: CASSIGPAGQPQHF. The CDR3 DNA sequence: TGTGCCAGTAGTATTGGGCCAGCGGGTCAGCCCCAGCATTTT.